The clone carrying this T cell receptor (beta chain) was counted many times. The antigen is undetermined. This specimen belongs to a study of CD8+CD57+ T cells in acquired aplastic anemia. As for the study in general: Each DNA sample taken from sorted CD4+ and CD8+ cells came to around 3.4 ug on average. The study obtained about 10.8 million reads on average for CD4+ cells from healthy donors. General observations from the study: Between patients and controls, CD8+ Simpson's diversity did not vary significantly. Common to patients and controls were twenty-nine CD8+ CDR3 sequences.

Investigators profiled TCR beta VDJ and CDR3 from genomic DNA template. TCRdb analysed the reads with MiXCR anew, one entry per CDR3 protein. The sample lists about 190,000 distinct CDR3 sequences, less than 70% occurring once. Sample: sorted CD4+, CD8+, or CD8+CD57+ T cells (not recorded which) from PBMCs. The TCR was taken from a human donor in good health, serving as a control.

CDR3 loop: CASSPLRGEGGYTF. As DNA, the CDR3 is TGTGCCAGCAGCCCGCTGCGGGGGGAAGGTGGCTACACCTTC. The chain recombines TRBV4-2 with TRBJ1-2; possible D gene TRBD1, 5 bases. The CDR3 is made up of 14 amino acids. The V gene's germline CDR1 is LGHNA and CDR2 YNFKEQ. Trimming removed 4 bases from V and 7 bases from J, with 16 bases in between.